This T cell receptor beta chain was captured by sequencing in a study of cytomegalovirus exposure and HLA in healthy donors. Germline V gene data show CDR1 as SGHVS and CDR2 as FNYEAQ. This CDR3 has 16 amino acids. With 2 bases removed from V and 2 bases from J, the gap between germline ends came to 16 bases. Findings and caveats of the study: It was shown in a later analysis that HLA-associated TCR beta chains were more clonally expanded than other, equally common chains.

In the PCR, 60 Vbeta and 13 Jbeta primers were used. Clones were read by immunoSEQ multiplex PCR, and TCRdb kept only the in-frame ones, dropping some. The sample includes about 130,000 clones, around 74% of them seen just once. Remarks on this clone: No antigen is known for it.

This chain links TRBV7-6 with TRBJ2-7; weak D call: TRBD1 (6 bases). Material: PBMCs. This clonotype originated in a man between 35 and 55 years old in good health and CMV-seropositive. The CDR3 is CASSLFSGVVPYEQYF. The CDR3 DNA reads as TGTGCCAGCAGCTTATTTTCAGGGGTAGTCCCCTACGAGCAGTACTTC.